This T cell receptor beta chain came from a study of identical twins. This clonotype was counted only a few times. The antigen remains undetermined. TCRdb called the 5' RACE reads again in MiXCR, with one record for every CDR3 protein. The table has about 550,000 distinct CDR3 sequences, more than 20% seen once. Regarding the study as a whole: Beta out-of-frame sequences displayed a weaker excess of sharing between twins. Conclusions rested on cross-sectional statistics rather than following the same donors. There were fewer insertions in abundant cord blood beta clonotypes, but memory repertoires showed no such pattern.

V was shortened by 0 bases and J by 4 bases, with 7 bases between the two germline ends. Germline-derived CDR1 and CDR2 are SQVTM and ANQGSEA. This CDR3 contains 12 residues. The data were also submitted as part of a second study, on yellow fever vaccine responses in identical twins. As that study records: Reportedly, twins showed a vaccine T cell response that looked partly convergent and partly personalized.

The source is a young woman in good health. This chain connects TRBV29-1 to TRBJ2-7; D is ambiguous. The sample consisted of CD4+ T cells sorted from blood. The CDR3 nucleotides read TGCAGCGTTGAAGATCTCCAGTACGAGCAGTACTTC. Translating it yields CSVEDLQYEQYF.